This entry features one TCR beta chain sequence. This sample was taken from a study of radiation and T cells in renal cell carcinoma. Time point denoted: baseline pretreatment blood. Treatment denoted: 15 Gy SBRT to primary tumor, nephrectomy 4 weeks later. Clones were sequenced by immunoSEQ multiplex PCR, and TCRdb holds only the in-frame ones, with some missing. This sample has about 140,000 clones; less than 90% occur once, and the top ten carry roughly 23%. The TCR was taken from a woman aged 45 to 65 with renal cell carcinoma. The starting material was blood, obtained from a patient whose treatment included radiotherapy and nephrectomy.

The CDR3 is CAISKENLGTGELFF. In DNA, the CDR3 is TGTGCCATCAGTAAAGAAAATCTGGGAACCGGGGAGCTGTTTTTT. The chain uses TRBV10-3 and TRBJ2-2, with D unclear. V was cut by 5 bases and J by 5 bases, with 15 bases left in between. Germline CDR1 and CDR2: ENHRY and SYGVKD. The CDR3 contains 15 residues.